Included here is one TCR beta chain sequence, with context. Its antigen is not identified. These data belong to a study of Tregs in tolerant kidney transplant recipients. Study-level findings and limits: Biological reproducibility was not directly addressed in this study.

V lost 6 bases and J lost 3; bases outside the gene matches: 5. CDR1 is WSHSY, CDR2 SAAADI, per germline. This CDR3 contains 14 residues. Sequenced by immunoSEQ multiplex PCR; TCRdb stores in-frame clones only, minus some. The sample lists tens of thousands of clones; 85% to 95% were seen once. This clonotype originated in a human donor in good health. The sample was CD8+ T cells from blood. This chain joins TRBV10-2 and TRBJ2-7, with TRBD2 matching 10 bases. CDR3 protein: CASRTLAGDYEQYF. CDR3 nucleotides: TGCGCCAGCAGGACGCTAGCGGGAGACTACGAGCAGTACTTC.